These 8 T cell receptor beta chains share one sample of origin, sequenced in a study of preoperative IRX-2 immunotherapy in early breast cancer. Sequencing used immunoSEQ multiplex PCR; TCRdb keeps in-frame clones, though not all of them. The sample lists approximately 98,000 clones, about nine tenths occurring once. Treatment specified: preoperative locoregional IRX-2 cytokine immunotherapy. Here the sequenced sample was tumor tissue, taken after IRX-2 immunotherapy. The receptors stem from a human donor with breast cancer.

This clone appeared a single time. The V call is TRBV1, the J call TRBJ2-7; the table names TRBD2, a call not compared with the DNA. TRBV1 has pseudogene status. The CDR3 runs 15 residues. CDR3 DNA: TGCGCCAGCAGCCAAGTATTTACCAGCGTCCGAAAGGAGTACTTC. Amino acids: CASSQVFTSVRKEYF.

The CDR3 protein is CASMEGVGTEAFF. The CDR3 DNA reads as TGTGCCAGTATGGAAGGGGTGGGCACTGAAGCTTTCTTT. The chain recombines TRBV19 with TRBJ1-1; a possible D gene is TRBD1 (5 bases). The CDR3 covers 13 residues. V was pared by 7 bases and J by 4 bases, with 13 bases between. Germline CDR1 LNHDA, CDR2 SQIVND (reference sequence).

V gene TRBV22-1 combines with J gene TRBJ2-5; TRBD2 was called by the table and not checked on the DNA. TRBV22-1 is noted as a pseudogene. This CDR3 contains 14 residues. This CDR3 reads CASKAEWSEETQYF. The CDR3 DNA is TGTGCCAGCAAAGCGGAATGGTCAGAAGAGACCCAGTACTTC.

The chain links TRBV6-8 to TRBJ2-1, with 16 bases aligning to TRBD2. After removal of 10 bases from V and 5 bases from J, the junction contained 8 bases not matched to a gene. CDR3 size: 16 residues. Germline CDR1 MNHGY, CDR2 SAAAGT. The CDR3 spells CAINAGTSGRDNEQFF. CDR3 nucleotides: TGTGCCATCAACGCCGGGACTAGCGGGAGGGACAATGAGCAGTTCTTC.

CDR3 sequence reads: CASSPPGQTHTEAFF. CDR3 sequence (DNA): TGTGCCAGCTCACCTCCTGGACAGACTCACACTGAAGCTTTCTTT. V usage is TRBV18 and J usage is TRBJ1-1, with D tentatively TRBD1 (6 bases). In germline, CDR1 is KGHSH, CDR2 LQKENI. Trimming removed 3 bases at V and 3 bases at J, with 14 bases between. The CDR3 totals 15 residues.

This chain links TRBV6-8 with TRBJ1-4, with D uncertain. The CDR3 sequence is 16 residues long. V shed 5 bases and J shed 0 bases, with 13 bases lying between them. Germline assignment: CDR1 MNHGY and CDR2 SAAAGT. The CDR3 DNA sequence: TGTGCCAGCAGTGCCGTCGTGCCAACAACTAATGAAAAACTGTTTTTT. Residues: CASSAVVPTTNEKLFF.

J is TRBJ1-4 and V is TRBV5-1; TRBD1 agrees at 7 bases. Germline assignment: CDR1 SGHRS and CDR2 YFSETQ. CDR3 length: 17 amino acids. V dropped 3 bases and J dropped 0; count of bases not matched to a gene: 8. Here the CDR3 DNA reads TGCGCCAGCAGCTATACGACAGGGTGGGCAACTAATGAAAAACTGTTTTTT. Its protein product is CASSYTTGWATNEKLFF.

J is TRBJ1-1 and V is TRBV10-3; D unresolved. This CDR3 has 14 amino acids. Germline V lookup: CDR1 ENHRY, CDR2 SYGVKD. Between the trimmed V and J ends, which lost 2 bases and 3 bases, there was a span of 10 bases. The CDR3: CAISEEVAYTEAFF. DNA for the CDR3: TGTGCCATCAGTGAGGAGGTGGCTTACACTGAAGCTTTCTTT.